Listed below are T cell receptor beta chains from one sample, sequenced in a study of T cells in Graves' hyperthyroidism and ophthalmopathy. TCRdb passed the multiplex PCR reads through MiXCR, listing each CDR3 protein once. The table has about 400,000 distinct CDR3 sequences, over 13% seen once. Sequencing used blood. These receptors all come from a man aged 45 to 65 with Graves' ophthalmopathy. The CDR3 runs from the conserved cysteine through the conserved F or W. Each record gives: D gene, J gene, V gene, clone size, CDR3 protein, CDR3 DNA. A D gene is named only where the DNA matches it firmly. A row's size may be missing; if present it is once, few, many or a size class.

>NA|TRBJ2-7|TRBV10-3|NA
CAISAIGGAYEQYF
TGTGCCATCAGTGCGATAGGGGGGGCCTACGAGCAGTACTTC
>TRBD1|TRBJ2-5|TRBV20-1|NA
CSAITAGQGAAYETYQETQYF
TGCAGTGCTATAACCGCGGGACAGGGGGCCGCGTACGAGACGTACCAAGAGACCCAGTACTTC
>NA|TRBJ2-2|TRBV12-3/TRBV12-4|NA
CASSDRGYTGELFF
TGTGCCAGCAGCGACAGAGGCTACACCGGGGAGCTGTTTTTT
>NA|TRBJ2-3|TRBV20-1|many
CSATTGTYGNTQYF
TGCAGTGCCACGACCGGGACCTACGGGAATACGCAGTATTTT
>TRBD2|TRBJ2-5|TRBV6-1|many
CASSGGTSGEETQYF
TGTGCCAGCAGTGGCGGGACTAGCGGCGAAGAGACCCAGTACTTC
>TRBD1|TRBJ2-7|TRBV5-5|few
CASSLGMGQGVNEQYF
TGTGCCAGCAGCCTTGGGATGGGCCAGGGGGTGAACGAGCAGTACTTC
>NA|TRBJ1-2|TRBV12-3/TRBV12-4|few
CASSRARDYGYTF
TGTGCCAGCAGTAGGGCCCGTGACTATGGCTACACCTTC
>TRBD1|TRBJ1-2|TRBV18|many
CASSPGQGLGYTF
TGTGCCAGCTCGCCGGGACAGGGGTTGGGCTACACCTTC
>NA|TRBJ1-5|TRBV5-6|few
CASSLTQGQPQHF
TGTGCCAGCAGCTTGACTCAGGGACAGCCCCAGCATTTT
>NA|TRBJ2-2|TRBV5-1|NA
CASSFSSGGELFF
TGCGCCAGCAGCTTTAGTAGCGGCGGGGAGCTGTTTTTT
>TRBD2|TRBJ2-5|TRBV20-1|NA
CSAIAGEGLETQYF
TGCAGTGCAATAGCGGGAGAGGGACTGGAGACCCAGTACTTC
>NA|TRBJ2-3|TRBV5-4|NA
CASKFSTAQATQYF
TGTGCCAGCAAATTCTCGACAGCTCAGGCTACGCAGTATTTT
>NA|TRBJ1-1|TRBV28|many
CASSPNQGLGAGAFF
TGTGCCAGCAGTCCTAACCAGGGTCTAGGCGCGGGAGCTTTCTTT
>TRBD1|TRBJ1-1|TRBV15|NA
CATSLPGQMNTEAFF
TGTGCCACCAGCCTGCCGGGACAGATGAACACTGAAGCTTTCTTT
>TRBD2|TRBJ2-1|TRBV5-1|many
CASRKGLAGYNEQFF
TGCGCCAGCAGAAAGGGACTAGCGGGTTACAATGAGCAGTTCTTC